The 18 T cell receptor beta chains below come from one sample, sequenced in a study of T cells in Graves' hyperthyroidism and ophthalmopathy. What was amplified from RNA transcripts were TCR beta CDR3 regions. The primer set for the first-round RT-PCR of the TCR CDR3 was HTBI. MiXCR, run by TCRdb on the multiplex PCR reads, gives a single entry per CDR3 protein. The table lists around 290,000 distinct CDR3 sequences, approximately 15% of them singletons. The specimen was blood. All receptors derive from a woman aged 55-69 years with Graves' ophthalmopathy.

This clonotype was detected many times. The chain links TRBV7-2 to TRBJ2-4, with D perhaps being TRBD1 or TRBD2 (5 bases each). This CDR3 comprises 15 residues. The V end was cut by 5 bases, the J end by 7 bases, with 18 bases between. Germline lookup yields CDR1 SGHTA and CDR2 FQGNSA. Written as DNA, the CDR3 is TGTGCCAGCAGCCTCGGGACGCCCCTGGGGAACATTCAGTACTTC. Its protein product is CASSLGTPLGNIQYF.

Of note for this clonotype: This may stem from a read error, because a much larger clone lies one nucleotide away. The chain uses TRBV28 and TRBJ1-3, with TRBD1 matching 7 bases. V was clipped by 6 bases and J by 0 bases; unmatched bases: 5. Germline-derived CDR1 and CDR2 are MDHEN and SYDVKM. CDR3 length equals 15 residues. CDR3 loop: CASSPDRDSGNTIYF. CDR3 nucleotide sequence: TGTGCCAGCAGCCCAGACAGGGACTCTGGAAACACCATATATTTT.

V and J are TRBV7-3 and TRBJ2-7; 10 bases fit TRBD1. J gave up 0 bases and V 8 bases, and 19 bases lay outside the gene matches. There are 19 residues in the CDR3. From germline, CDR1 is SGHTA and CDR2 FQGTGA. CDR3 DNA sequence: TGTGCCAGCTCACCACAAAGGACCACCGGGACAGGGGACTCCTACGAGCAGTACTTC. Its translation: CASSPQRTTGTGDSYEQYF.

The V and J genes are TRBV28 and TRBJ1-2, with 7 bases lining up with TRBD1. The CDR3 length is 14 residues. Germline assignment: CDR1 MDHEN and CDR2 SYDVKM. Trimming at V came to 6 bases and at J to 4 bases, leaving 8 bases not matched to a gene. The CDR3 protein is CASRPGQSSYGYTF. DNA for the CDR3: TGTGCCAGCAGACCGGGACAGTCATCCTATGGCTACACCTTC.

As to this clonotype: Being one base from a much bigger clone, this may be a read error. The gene calls are TRBV15 and TRBJ2-3; 8 positions match TRBD1. The CDR3 covers 14 residues. Germline CDR1 and CDR2: LNHNV and YYDKDF (reference sequence). The CDR3 protein is CATGRDRRTDTQYF. In DNA, the CDR3 is TGTGCCACCGGCAGGGACAGGCGTACAGATACGCAGTATTTT. Full variable domain (rest looked up from reference TRBV15 and TRBJ2-3): DAMVIQNPRYQVTQFGKPVTLSCSQTLNHNVMYWYQQKSSQAPKLLFHYYDKDFNNEADTPDNFQSRRPNTSFCFLDIRSPGLGDTAMYLCATGRDRRTDTQYFGPGTRLTVL.

This clonotype has a count of ten or more. This chain connects TRBV12-3 or TRBV12-4 to TRBJ1-5; 7 nucleotides agree with TRBD1. The CDR3 runs 18 residues. V was clipped by 1 base and J by 5 bases; unmatched bases: 14. The CDR3 loop is CASSLVEPGTAPHQPQHF. The CDR3 region has the DNA TGTGCCAGCAGTTTAGTAGAACCCGGGACAGCACCTCATCAGCCCCAGCATTTT.

J is TRBJ2-5 and V is TRBV9, with D perhaps TRBD2 (7 bases). The CDR3 is made up of 17 amino acids. With 4 bases removed from V and 5 bases from J, the gap between germline ends came to 24 bases. In germline, CDR1 is SGDLS, CDR2 YYNGEE. In DNA, the CDR3 is TGTGCCAGCAGCTTCGGAATATTAGGGGGGGCGTACGAGACCCAGTACTTC. Its translation: CASSFGILGGAYETQYF.

V gene TRBV6-2 or TRBV6-3 combines with J gene TRBJ2-3; 8 bases map to TRBD1. CDR3 length: 14 amino acids. Looked up from germline, CDR1 is MNHEY and CDR2 is SVGEGT. J gave up 3 bases and V 7 bases, and 6 bases lay outside the gene matches. CDR3 sequence: CASNGQGRTDTQYF. DNA for the CDR3: TGTGCCAGCAACGGACAGGGACGTACAGATACGCAGTATTTT.

V is TRBV11-3 and J is TRBJ2-2; possibly TRBD1 or TRBD2 for D (5 bases each). This CDR3 is built from 14 residues. The V gene lost 0 bases and the J gene lost 5 bases, with 7 bases spanning the gap. Per the germline V gene, CDR1 is SGHNT and CDR2 is YENEEA. The CDR3 sequence is CASSLDGGTGELFF. The CDR3 coding sequence is TGTGCCAGCAGCTTAGATGGGGGAACCGGGGAGCTGTTTTTT.

The chain couples TRBV12-3 or TRBV12-4 to TRBJ1-1; D gene unclear. Trimming removed 5 bases at V and 0 bases at J, with 10 bases between. This CDR3 has 14 residues. The CDR3 here is CASSLYPLNTEAFF. The DNA of the CDR3 is TGTGCCAGCAGTCTGTACCCTTTGAACACTGAAGCTTTCTTT.

This clonotype was picked up many times. The rearrangement links TRBV12-3 or TRBV12-4 to TRBJ2-7; TRBD1 is a possible D gene (6 bases). Between the trimmed V and J ends, which lost 6 bases and 3 bases, there was a span of 6 bases. The CDR3 length is 11 residues. The CDR3 DNA reads as TGTGCCAGCAGACAGGGCTACGAGCAGTACTTC. Translated: CASRQGYEQYF.

This clonotype was detected once. The chain employs TRBV7-8 and TRBJ2-1; 9 nucleotides align to TRBD2. With 6 bases clipped from V and 0 bases from J, the junction kept 18 bases outside the gene matches. Germline-derived CDR1 and CDR2 are SGHVS and FQNEAQ. The CDR3 is 20 amino acids. The CDR3 loop is CASRQTRLAEKLFSYNEQFF. CDR3 bases: TGTGCCAGCAGGCAAACTCGACTAGCGGAAAAACTGTTCTCCTACAATGAGCAGTTCTTC.

The sample holds a few counts of this clonotype. The rearrangement links TRBV19 to TRBJ1-3; 11 bases fit TRBD1. Looked up from germline, CDR1 is LNHDA and CDR2 is SQIVND (reference sequence). CDR3 length equals 21 residues. J was trimmed by 0 bases and V by 4 bases; bases with no gene match: 17. The CDR3 region has the DNA TGTGCCAGTAGTACGCGACTTGGACAGGGGGCTCCCAATAGCTCTGGAAACACCATATATTTT. It encodes CASSTRLGQGAPNSSGNTIYF.

This clonotype was detected many times. J is TRBJ1-1 and V is TRBV6-5; D is undetermined. CDR3 length equals 15 residues. CDR1 is MNHEY and CDR2 is SVGAGI in the germline V gene. V was cut by 0 bases and J by 0 bases, with 8 bases left in between. CDR3: CASSYSFRVNTEAFF. In DNA form, the CDR3 reads TGTGCCAGCAGTTACTCATTCCGGGTGAACACTGAAGCTTTCTTT.

Many counts were recorded for this clonotype. The V call is TRBV18, the J call TRBJ2-2; possible D gene TRBD2, 6 bases. Germline-derived CDR1 and CDR2 are KGHSH and LQKENI. Trimming shortened V by 3 bases and J by 4 bases, and 9 bases separated the two germline ends. The CDR3 is 14 residues long. CDR3 in DNA: TGTGCCAGCTCACCCCGGGGGAGCACCGGGGAGCTGTTTTTT. Amino acid sequence: CASSPRGSTGELFF.

J is TRBJ2-5 and V is TRBV7-3; 14 bases align to TRBD2. CDR3 length equals 17 residues. Germline trimming cut 2 bases from V and 5 bases from J; bases unmatched to any gene: 7. Per the germline V gene, CDR1 is SGHTA and CDR2 is FQGTGA. The CDR3 DNA reads as TGTGCCAGCAGCTTAGCGGGACTAGCGGGGGAAGGTGAGACCCAGTACTTC. As protein: CASSLAGLAGEGETQYF.

This clonotype has a count of ten or more. The CDR3 protein is CASSLGGELSSPLHF. CDR3 DNA: TGTGCCAGCAGTTTGGGAGGGGAGCTTAGTTCACCCCTCCACTTT. This chain uses TRBV12-3 or TRBV12-4 with TRBJ1-6; weak D call: TRBD1 (5 bases). CDR3 length: 15 residues. Trimming pared 3 bases from V and 9 bases from J, leaving 15 bases between.

This clonotype was observed a few times. The chain joins TRBV6-1 to TRBJ2-1, with a possible D match to TRBD1 (5 bases). V shed 3 bases and J shed 6 bases, with 12 bases lying between them. The CDR3 extends over 14 amino acids. Germline V gene data show CDR1 as MNHNS and CDR2 as SASEGT. CDR3 nucleotides: TGTGCCAGCAGTGACAGGGCCCAGAGCAATGAGCAGTTCTTC. It codes for CASSDRAQSNEQFF.